A single sample is the source of the 15 T cell receptor beta chains below, sequenced in a study of blood T cell repertoires in COVID-19. Assay used: immunoSEQ multiplex PCR; TCRdb lists only in-frame clones, some missing. This table has around 120,000 clones, 87% appearing once. Specimen: peripheral blood. The source of these receptors is a woman in her 70s with acute or convalescent COVID-19.

The chain joins TRBV9 to TRBJ2-7; 7 nucleotides match TRBD2. J was trimmed by 4 bases and V by 1 base; bases with no gene match: 8. CDR1 SGDLS and CDR2 YYNGEE come from the germline V gene. CDR3 length: 15 amino acids. This chain's CDR3 is CASSVSAGVGYEQYF. The CDR3 DNA follows: TGTGCCAGCAGCGTATCGGCGGGGGTAGGGTACGAGCAGTACTTC.

CDR3 residues: CASTLGRSYGYTF. Written as DNA, the CDR3 is TGTGCCAGCACCCTAGGTAGGAGCTATGGCTACACCTTC. The chain employs TRBV7-2 and TRBJ1-2; D not certain. CDR3 size: 13 residues. Per the germline V gene, CDR1 is SGHTA and CDR2 is FQGNSA. Trimming removed 7 bases at V and 4 bases at J, with 13 bases between.

This CDR3 reads CASSDGIGGLYNSPLHF. CDR3 nucleotides: TGTGCCAGCAGCGATGGGATAGGGGGCCTCTATAATTCACCCCTCCACTTT. This rearrangement joins TRBV2 to TRBJ1-6; TRBD1 matches 7 bases. This CDR3 has 17 residues. The ends lost 6 bases at V and 3 bases at J; junction bases unmatched: 11. CDR1 is SNHLY and CDR2 is FYNNEI in the germline V gene.

This clone was counted between two and nine times. J is TRBJ1-1 and V is TRBV28, with 10 positions matching TRBD1. With 2 bases clipped from V and 5 bases from J, the junction kept 8 bases outside the gene matches. Germline-derived CDR1 and CDR2 are MDHEN and SYDVKM. The CDR3 extends over 16 amino acids. CDR3 sequence: CASSLVGTGVGTEAFF. As DNA, the CDR3 is TGTGCCAGCAGTTTAGTAGGGACAGGGGTCGGGACTGAAGCTTTCTTT.

CDR3 sequence (DNA): TGCGCCAGCAGTCCCCAGGGGGCAAGCACTGAAGCTTTCTTT. It is translated as CASSPQGASTEAFF. This chain uses TRBV10-1 with TRBJ1-1; 8 nucleotides align to TRBD1. The CDR3 is made up of 14 amino acids. Trimming took 5 bases from V and 4 from J; bases not matched to a gene: 6. Germline lookup yields CDR1 WNHNN and CDR2 SYGVQD (reference sequence).

This clone was observed a few times. The chain uses TRBV3-1 (or the pseudogene TRBV3-2) and TRBJ2-7, with a possible D match to TRBD2 (6 bases). V was cut by 0 bases and J by 4 bases, with 22 bases left in between. Looked up from germline, CDR1 is LGHDT and CDR2 is YNNKEL (reference sequence). The CDR3 consists of 18 residues. The CDR3 sequence is CASSQDGPGAGRRYEQYF. CDR3 nucleotide sequence: TGTGCCAGCAGCCAAGACGGGCCAGGTGCGGGGAGGAGATACGAGCAGTACTTC.

The CDR3 DNA follows: TGTGCCAGCAGTTTAAAGTGGGGCACTCCAAATGAAAAACTGTTTTTT. Protein: CASSLKWGTPNEKLFF. V is TRBV27 and J is TRBJ1-4; tentatively, D is TRBD1 (5 bases). CDR1 MNHEY and CDR2 SMNVEV come from the germline V gene (reference sequence). Trimming took off 2 bases at V and 5 bases at J, with 15 bases between the two ends. The CDR3 totals 16 residues.

The rearrangement joins TRBV6-4 to TRBJ2-7; D might be TRBD2 (5 bases). The CDR3 runs 13 residues. The germline V gene has CDR1 MRHNA and CDR2 SNTAGT. The V gene lost 1 base and the J gene lost 7 bases, with 11 bases spanning the gap. CDR3 sequence: CASSDYLAGEQYF. CDR3 DNA sequence: TGTGCCAGCAGTGACTACCTAGCTGGGGAGCAGTACTTC.

This clone was seen just once. The V and J genes are TRBV10-2 and TRBJ2-3, with a possible D match to TRBD2 (7 bases). V gave up 6 bases and J gave up 2 bases, with 18 bases separating them. Germline CDR1 and CDR2: WSHSY and SAAADI. The CDR3 is made up of 16 amino acids. CDR3 loop: CASRQAGGGPTDTQYF. The DNA of the CDR3 is TGCGCCAGCAGGCAGGCTGGCGGGGGCCCCACAGATACGCAGTATTTT.

The V gene is TRBV18, the J gene TRBJ2-1; TRBD2 matches at 8 bases. This CDR3 has 17 amino acids. J gave up 3 bases and V 1 base, and 8 bases lay outside the gene matches. Per germline, CDR1 KGHSH and CDR2 LQKENI. For the CDR3, the DNA is TGTGCCAGCTCACCACGCCGAAGCGGGAGACACTACAATGAGCAGTTCTTC. Translation gives CASSPRRSGRHYNEQFF.

The chain carries TRBV3-1 (or the pseudogene TRBV3-2) and TRBJ1-4; D is ambiguous. The CDR3 contains 14 residues. The ends were cut back, 0 bases at V and 3 bases at J, with 5 bases in the middle. Germline V gene sequence: CDR1 LGHDT, CDR2 YNNKEL (reference sequence). The CDR3 sequence: CASSQDLSNEKLFF. DNA of the CDR3: TGTGCCAGCAGCCAAGATCTATCTAATGAAAAACTGTTTTTT.

This chain joins TRBV12-3 or TRBV12-4 and TRBJ1-1; D unclear. V dropped 5 bases and J dropped 2 bases, with 6 bases sitting between them. This CDR3 has 12 amino acids. DNA for the CDR3: TGTGCCAGCAGTAACAGTAACACTGAAGCTTTCTTT. It translates to CASSNSNTEAFF.

A remark on this clone: The sample contains more than one DNA sequence encoding this CDR3. This chain joins TRBV5-1 and TRBJ1-6; no definite D call. V shed 4 bases and J shed 6 bases, with 8 bases lying between them. The germline CDR1 and CDR2 sequences are SGHRS and YFSETQ. The CDR3 is made up of 13 amino acids. CDR3 sequence (DNA): TGCGCCAGCAGCCCGGGTGTTAATTCACCCCTCCACTTT. This gives the protein CASSPGVNSPLHF. The complete variable domain, with remaining parts taken from reference TRBV5-1 and TRBJ1-6, reads KAGVTQTPRYLIKTRGQQVTLSCSPISGHRSVSWYQQTPGQGLQFLFEYFSETQRNKGNFPGRFSGRQFSNSRSEMNVSTLELGDSALYLCASSPGVNSPLHFGNGTRLTVT.

The rearrangement links TRBV2 to TRBJ2-2, with D unresolved. From germline, CDR1 is SNHLY and CDR2 FYNNEI. V was trimmed by 4 bases and J by 0 bases, leaving 12 bases between them. CDR3 length: 16 amino acids. The CDR3 DNA is TGTGCCAGCAGTGTATATGGGCCTTCGAACACCGGGGAGCTGTTTTTT. This gives the protein CASSVYGPSNTGELFF.

V usage is TRBV30 and J usage is TRBJ1-4; D not certain. Looked up from germline, CDR1 is GTSNPN and CDR2 is SVGIG (reference sequence). The germline V and J ends were trimmed by 5 bases and 7 bases, with 8 bases remaining between them. The CDR3 covers 11 residues. CDR3 nucleotide sequence: TGTGCCTGGGACATTGGTGAAAAACTGTTTTTT. It codes for CAWDIGEKLFF.